This T cell receptor (beta chain) was sequenced in a study of persistence of HIV-infected CD4 T cells. V lost 4 bases to trimming and J lost 4 bases; unmatched junction nucleotides: 19. The CDR3 runs 18 residues. CDR1 and CDR2 from the germline V gene are SGHRS and YFSETQ. With regard to this clone: Its antigen remains unidentified.

Nonspecific anti-CD3/anti-CD28 bead stimulation represents the broad CD4+ T cell repertoire. Sorting of responding CD4+ T cells relied on upregulated CD40 ligand together with CD69. The libraries were made with immunoSEQ version 4 in survey mode. Sequenced by immunoSEQ multiplex PCR; TCRdb stores in-frame clones only, minus some. The sample shows 35,000 to 55,000 clones, approximately 93% of them seen only once. The chain recombines TRBV5-1 with TRBJ2-7, with TRBD1 matching 8 bases. This specimen was CD4+ T cells sorted from PBMCs after roughly 18-hour stimulation, taken from a patient who received antiretroviral therapy. The sequence was collected from an adult man with HIV who was CMV-seropositive. The CDR3 region is CASSTRPGQGGRSYEQYF. For the CDR3, the DNA is TGCGCCAGCAGCACTCGTCCTGGACAGGGAGGTCGTTCTTACGAGCAGTACTTC.